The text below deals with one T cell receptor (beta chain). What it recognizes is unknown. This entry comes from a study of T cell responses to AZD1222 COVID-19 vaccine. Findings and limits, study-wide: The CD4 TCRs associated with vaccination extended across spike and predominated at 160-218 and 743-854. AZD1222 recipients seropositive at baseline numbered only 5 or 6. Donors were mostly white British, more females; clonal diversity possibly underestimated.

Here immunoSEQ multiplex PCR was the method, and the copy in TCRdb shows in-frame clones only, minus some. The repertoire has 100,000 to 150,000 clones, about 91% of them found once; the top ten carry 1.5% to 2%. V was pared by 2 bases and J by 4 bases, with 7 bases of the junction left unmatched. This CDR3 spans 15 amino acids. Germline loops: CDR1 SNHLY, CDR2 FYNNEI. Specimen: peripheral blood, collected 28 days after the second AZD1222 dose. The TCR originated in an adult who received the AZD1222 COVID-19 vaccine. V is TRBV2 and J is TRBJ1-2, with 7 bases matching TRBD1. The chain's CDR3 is CASSERGRVAYGYTF. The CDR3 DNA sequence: TGTGCCAGCAGTGAAAGGGGGCGAGTAGCCTATGGCTACACCTTC. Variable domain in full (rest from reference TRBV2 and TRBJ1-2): EPEVTQTPSHQVTQMGQEVILRCVPISNHLYFYWYRQILGQKVEFLVSFYNNEISEKSEIFDDQFSVERPDGSNFTLKIRSTKLEDSAMYFCASSERGRVAYGYTFGSGTRLTVV.